Shown below are 10 T cell receptor beta chains from a single sample sequenced in a study of immune evolution from preneoplasia to lung adenocarcinoma (dated by TCRdb to about 2021). Libraries were prepared through the immunoSEQ multiplex PCR assay. TCRdb's version of the immuneACCESS table is confined to in-frame rearrangements and falls short of the full clone set. An unresolved V gene accounts for under half of the shortfall where checked; the remainder is of unknown origin. The sample table records some 4,000 clones; around 76% of these occur just once. The top ten clonotypes cover 13% to 15% of the sample. Sequences were obtained from FFPE minimally invasive lung adenocarcinoma tissue. The cell subset or site label here, explained by the study, means: micro-invasive lung adenocarcinoma (MIA). The receptors were sampled from a person in their sixties or seventies with lung adenocarcinoma.

V and J are TRBV7-3 and TRBJ2-3, with D perhaps TRBD2 (5 bases). V dropped 4 bases and J dropped 4 bases, with 27 bases sitting between them. The CDR3 runs 19 residues. Germline CDR1 and CDR2: SGHTA and FQGTGA. The CDR3 protein is CASSSITLRRVRRADTQYF. Here the CDR3 DNA reads TGTGCCAGCAGCTCCATAACTCTACGCCGGGTCAGGCGGGCAGATACGCAGTATTTT.

The chain employs TRBV29-1 and TRBJ2-6, with D possibly TRBD1 on 6 matching bases. Germline V gene sequence: CDR1 SQVTM, CDR2 ANQGSEA. This CDR3 spans 15 amino acids. The V and J ends lost 0 bases and 2 bases respectively, with 8 bases between them. CDR3 loop: CSVEDRGTGANVLTF. In nucleotides, the CDR3 is TGCAGCGTTGAAGACAGGGGAACTGGGGCCAACGTCCTGACTTTC. Complete variable domain (other parts from reference TRBV29-1 and TRBJ2-6): SAVISQKPSRDICQRGTSLTIQCQVDSQVTMMFWYRQQPGQSLTLIATANQGSEATYESGFVIDKFPISRPNLTFSTLTVSNMSPEDSSIYLCSVEDRGTGANVLTFGAGSRLTVL.

This clone is hyperexpanded (1% or more) within its sample. V and J are TRBV6-5 and TRBJ1-5, with 10 bases matching TRBD1. Losses at the gene ends were 10 bases for V and 5 bases for J; bases not matched to a gene: 2. Germline CDR1 MNHEY, CDR2 SVGAGI. CDR3 size: 12 residues. This CDR3 reads CATGQGDQPQHF. CDR3 DNA: TGTGCCACCGGACAGGGGGATCAGCCCCAGCATTTT.

A note on this clone: Different DNA sequences within this sample yield the same CDR3. This rearrangement joins TRBV19 to TRBJ1-1; D perhaps matches TRBD1 (6 bases). Germline values: CDR1 LNHDA, CDR2 SQIVND (reference sequence). V lost 7 bases to trimming and J lost 2 bases, with 11 bases between them. The length of the CDR3 is 13 residues. CDR3 residues: CASIRTANTEAFF. CDR3 nucleotides: TGTGCCAGTATTCGGACAGCCAACACTGAAGCTTTCTTT.

J is TRBJ2-3 and V is TRBV28; perhaps TRBD1 as D (6 bases). Germline-derived CDR1 and CDR2 are MDHEN and SYDVKM. There are 14 residues in the CDR3. V gave up 6 bases and J gave up 2 bases, with 12 bases separating them. The CDR3, as DNA: TGTGCCAGCAGCAGCACAGGGTTCACAGATACGCAGTATTTT. This sequence encodes CASSSTGFTDTQYF.

J is TRBJ1-3 and V is TRBV6-1; maybe TRBD1 (5 bases). There are 15 residues in the CDR3. V lost 5 bases and J 0 bases, leaving 11 bases between the germline ends. Germline loops: CDR1 MNHNS, CDR2 SASEGT. This chain's CDR3 is CASSRDGNSGNTIYF. CDR3 nucleotides: TGTGCCAGCAGTCGGGACGGTAACTCTGGAAACACCATATATTTT.

The CDR3 sequence is CASTGQLYNEQFF. The DNA for the CDR3 is TGTGCCAGCACGGGACAGCTTTACAATGAGCAGTTCTTC. The genes are TRBV2 and TRBJ2-1, with 7 bases fitting TRBD1. The CDR3 loop spans 13 amino acids. The germline CDR1 and CDR2 sequences are SNHLY and FYNNEI. Germline trimming cut 7 bases from V and 4 bases from J; bases unmatched to any gene: 4.

The V and J genes are TRBV30 and TRBJ2-7; tentative D call: TRBD1 (5 bases). Trimming took 0 bases from V and 6 from J, leaving 15 bases between them. CDR1 is GTSNPN, CDR2 SVGIG, per germline (reference sequence). The CDR3 covers 14 residues. Here the CDR3 reads CAWSVLQGRAEQYF. The CDR3, as DNA: TGTGCCTGGAGTGTACTGCAGGGTCGGGCCGAGCAGTACTTC.

This clone was picked up one time. Compared with germline, one end of the junction differs, possibly owing to a read error. CDR3 coding DNA: TGTACCAGCAAAGAAACAAATGAGCAGTTCTTC. It specifies CTSKETNEQFF. V is TRBV7-8 and J is TRBJ2-1; D unclear. In germline, CDR1 is SGHVS, CDR2 FQNEAQ. This CDR3 spans 11 amino acids. The full variable domain, completed using reference TRBV7-8 and TRBJ2-1, is GAGVSQSPRYKVAKRGQDVALRCDPISGHVSLFWYQQALGQGPEFLTYFQNEAQLDKSGLPSDRFFAERPEGSVSTLKIQRTQQEDSAVYLCTSKETNEQFFGPGTRLTVL.

This clone was observed a few times. The V gene is TRBV7-3, the J gene TRBJ2-2, with D maybe TRBD2 (6 bases). Germline V gene lookup returns CDR1 SGHTA and CDR2 FQGTGA. With 5 bases removed from V and 1 base from J, the gap between germline ends came to 11 bases. The CDR3 covers 15 residues. The CDR3 is CASSPRSGNTGELFF. Here the CDR3 DNA reads TGTGCCAGCAGCCCCCGTAGCGGGAACACCGGGGAGCTGTTTTTT.